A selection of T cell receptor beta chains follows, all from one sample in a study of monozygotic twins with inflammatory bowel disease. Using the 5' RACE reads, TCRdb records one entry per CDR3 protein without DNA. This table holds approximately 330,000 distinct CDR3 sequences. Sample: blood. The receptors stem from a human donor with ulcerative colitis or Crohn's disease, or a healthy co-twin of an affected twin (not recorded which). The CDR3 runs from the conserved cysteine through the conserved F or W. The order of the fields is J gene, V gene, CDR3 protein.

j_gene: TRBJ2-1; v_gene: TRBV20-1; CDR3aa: CSATLAENEQFF
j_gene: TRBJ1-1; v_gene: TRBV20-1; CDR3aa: CSAKEVEGRHTEAFF
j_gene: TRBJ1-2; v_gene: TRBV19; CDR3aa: CASSTRGYGYTF
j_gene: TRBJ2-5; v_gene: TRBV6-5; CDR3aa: CASSYSRGQETQYF
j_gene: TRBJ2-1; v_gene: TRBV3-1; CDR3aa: CASSHDRGDNEQFF
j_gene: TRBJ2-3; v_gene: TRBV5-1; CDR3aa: CASSLEGGRDTQYF
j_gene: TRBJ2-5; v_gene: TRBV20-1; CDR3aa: CSAYSSETQYF
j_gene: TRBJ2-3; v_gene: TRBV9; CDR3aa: CASSVGTDTQYF
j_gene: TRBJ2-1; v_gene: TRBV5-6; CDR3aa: CASSPTGASNEQFF
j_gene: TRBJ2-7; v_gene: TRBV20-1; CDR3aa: CSARGEQWASSSYEQYF
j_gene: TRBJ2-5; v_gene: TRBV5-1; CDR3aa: CASSLGTRDATQYF
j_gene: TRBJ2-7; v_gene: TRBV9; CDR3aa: CASSVDPSETSKQYF
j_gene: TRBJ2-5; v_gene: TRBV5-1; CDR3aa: CASSLRTGETQYF
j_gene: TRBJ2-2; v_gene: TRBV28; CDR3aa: CASTSGGAHTGELFF
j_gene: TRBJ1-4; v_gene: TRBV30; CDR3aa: CAWSVPTGGYEKLFF
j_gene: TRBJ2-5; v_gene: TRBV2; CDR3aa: CASKWTSGGLYQETQYF